This TCR beta chain emerged from a study of CXCR3-negative and CXCR3-positive naive CD8 T cells. The CDR3 loop spans 14 amino acids. Germline V gene lookup returns CDR1 SGHDT and CDR2 YYEEEE. Study outcomes and limitations: Relative to CXCR3-negative naive cells, CXCR3-positive naive cells had more hydrophobic TRB CDR3s.

Each CD8+ T cell subset was flow-sorted in triplicate. Every sort contained 250,000 to 300,000 cells. For this clonotype: Its antigen is undetermined.

With UMI labels, 5' RACE was used to prepare the TRB cDNA libraries. From its re-call of the 5' RACE reads, TCRdb lists each CDR3 protein once, without DNA. The table counts 95,000 to 100,000 distinct CDR3 sequences; about 1% lies in the top ten. The sequence derives from a human donor in good health. Some clones in this sample may be carry-over from other donors' samples. V usage is TRBV5-6 and J usage is TRBJ2-7; lacking DNA, the TRBD1 call made by TCRdb goes unchecked. The sample comprised naive CXCR3+ CD8+ T cells from blood. Subset in this sample: CD45RO-CCR7+CD27+CD95- naive CD8+ T cells expressing CXCR3 (TNR3+). CDR3 sequence reads: CASSGGTDSYEQYF. The whole variable domain, remainder taken from reference TRBV5-6 and TRBJ2-7, is DAGVTQSPTHLIKTRGQQVTLRCSPKSGHDTVSWYQQALGQGPQFIFQYYEEEERQRGNFPDRFSGHQFPNYSSELNVNALLLGDSALYLCASSGGTDSYEQYFGPGTRLTVT.